One sample yielded the 27 T cell receptor beta chains listed below, sequenced in a study of T cell responses to AZD1222 COVID-19 vaccine. Here immunoSEQ multiplex PCR was the method, and the copy in TCRdb shows in-frame clones only, minus some. Of 120,000 to 150,000 clones in the sample, under 95% were seen once. This specimen was peripheral blood, taken on day 0 of AZD1222 vaccination. The receptors were gathered from an adult in good health.

This chain connects TRBV12-5 to TRBJ1-1, with a weak D call TRBD1 (6 bases). Germline loops: CDR1 LGHNT, CDR2 FRNRAP. V was trimmed by 2 bases and J by 2 bases, leaving 18 bases between them. CDR3 length: 17 residues. The CDR3 loop reads CASGLSQSLQGNTEAFF. The CDR3 nucleotides read TGTGCTAGTGGTTTGTCCCAATCCCTACAGGGAAACACTGAAGCTTTCTTT.

V usage is TRBV19 and J usage is TRBJ2-6, with a weak D call TRBD1 (5 bases). Germline CDR1 LNHDA, CDR2 SQIVND (reference sequence). This CDR3 region has 18 residues. V was pared by 6 bases and J by 0 bases, with 18 bases between. CDR3 DNA: TGTGCCAGTAGGGTTTCAGGGTTGTCAGGCTCTGGGGCCAACGTCCTGACTTTC. Translated: CASRVSGLSGSGANVLTF.

The rearrangement joins TRBV19 to TRBJ1-5; 8 positions agree with TRBD1. Trimming at V came to 4 bases and at J to 3 bases, leaving 5 bases not matched to a gene. CDR1 and CDR2 from the germline V gene are LNHDA and SQIVND (reference sequence). The CDR3 has 15 amino acids. The CDR3, as DNA: TGTGCCAGTAGTACGCGGACAGGGTACAATCAGCCCCAGCATTTT. Residues: CASSTRTGYNQPQHF.

The chain carries TRBV27 and TRBJ2-7, with TRBD1 matching over 8 bases. CDR1 and CDR2 from the germline V gene are MNHEY and SMNVEV (reference sequence). This CDR3 has 12 residues. The V gene end was trimmed by 8 bases and the J gene end by 2 bases; junction bases not matched to a gene: 2. The DNA for the CDR3 is TGTGCCAGCTCAGGGGGCCCCTACGAGCAGTACTTC. Translated, it gives CASSGGPYEQYF.

This sequence joins TRBV4-1 and TRBJ2-7, with unresolved D. The CDR3 is 16 amino acids. The germline V gene encodes CDR1 MGHRA and CDR2 YSYEKL. The V gene lost 0 bases and the J gene lost 2 bases, with 14 bases spanning the gap. The CDR3 DNA reads as TGCGCCAGCAGCCAAGATCCAGATACCTACCCCTACGAGCAGTACTTC. Amino acid sequence: CASSQDPDTYPYEQYF.

The chain employs TRBV24-1 and TRBJ2-6; 12 nucleotides line up with TRBD1. Germline V gene data show CDR1 as KGHDR and CDR2 as SFDVKD. Trimming at V came to 4 bases and at J to 2 bases, leaving 5 bases not matched to a gene. The CDR3 is 18 amino acids. CDR3: CATSDPGTGGTGANVLTF. CDR3 nucleotides: TGTGCCACCAGTGACCCCGGGACAGGGGGCACTGGGGCCAACGTCCTGACTTTC.

This chain links TRBV4-3 with TRBJ2-1; tentatively, D is TRBD2 (6 bases). Germline CDR1 and CDR2: LGHNA and YSLEER. The CDR3 runs 15 residues. V was cut by 2 bases and J by 7 bases, with 15 bases left in between. The CDR3 nucleotides read TGCGCCAGCAGCCAAAACACCGGGACTCAAAATGAGCAGTTCTTC. Its protein product is CASSQNTGTQNEQFF.

This chain uses TRBV28 with TRBJ2-7; no firm D call. Germline V gene lookup returns CDR1 MDHEN and CDR2 SYDVKM. The CDR3 is made up of 15 amino acids. Deletions cut 6 bases from V and 5 bases from J, with 20 bases between. CDR3 sequence (DNA): TGTGCCAGCAGCCCCCCCGGACCCGACCCCCACGAGCAGTACTTC. Protein product: CASSPPGPDPHEQYF.

A single count supports this clone. The rearrangement links TRBV11-2 to TRBJ2-7; 8 bases match TRBD1. Trimming removed 1 base from V and 3 bases from J; junction bases left unmatched: 2. The CDR3 has 14 residues. Per germline, CDR1 SGHAT and CDR2 FQNNGV. The CDR3 loop reads CASSLVGQGYEQYF. The CDR3, as DNA: TGTGCCAGCAGCTTAGTAGGACAGGGCTACGAGCAGTACTTC.

The CDR3 here is CASSLGDRAYNEQFF. CDR3 coding DNA: TGTGCCAGTAGTCTAGGGGACAGGGCCTACAATGAGCAGTTCTTC. The J gene is TRBJ2-1, the V gene TRBV19; 9 nucleotides line up with TRBD1. This CDR3 has 15 amino acids. Germline CDR1 and CDR2: LNHDA and SQIVND (reference sequence). After removal of 5 bases from V and 2 bases from J, the junction contained 4 bases not matched to a gene.

This clone was detected once. This sequence joins TRBV2 and TRBJ2-6; maybe TRBD1 (6 bases). This CDR3 has 14 residues. The V gene lost 5 bases and the J gene lost 2 bases, with 7 bases spanning the gap. Germline CDR1 is SNHLY and CDR2 is FYNNEI. The CDR3 sequence: CASSNRAGANVLTF. For the CDR3, the DNA is TGTGCCAGCAGTAACAGGGCTGGGGCCAACGTCCTGACTTTC.

The chain employs TRBV11-2 and TRBJ2-7, with TRBD2 matching over 9 bases. Germline V lookup: CDR1 SGHAT, CDR2 FQNNGV. The CDR3 loop spans 16 amino acids. The V segment lost 8 bases and the J segment 5 bases; nucleotides outside the gene matches: 16. CDR3: CASLDLGRGGRNEQYF. The DNA for the CDR3 is TGTGCCAGCCTAGACCTCGGGCGGGGGGGCCGGAACGAGCAGTACTTC.

The CDR3 sequence: CASSFEGGGTGELFF. CDR3 coding DNA: TGTGCCAGCAGCTTCGAAGGGGGCGGCACCGGGGAGCTGTTTTTT. The chain is built from TRBV7-9 and TRBJ2-2; 7 bases are a match to TRBD1. The CDR3 sequence is 15 residues long. The V gene end was trimmed by 3 bases and the J gene end by 4 bases; junction bases not matched to a gene: 5. The germline CDR1 and CDR2 sequences are SEHNR and FQNEAQ (reference sequence).

V is TRBV3-1 (or the pseudogene TRBV3-2) and J is TRBJ2-7; D might be TRBD2 (6 bases). Per germline, CDR1 LGHDT and CDR2 YNNKEL (reference sequence). The V end was cut by 1 base, the J end by 1 base, with 11 bases between. The CDR3 has 15 amino acids. The CDR3 protein is CASSQVTSLSYEQYF. The CDR3 DNA reads as TGTGCCAGCAGCCAAGTAACTAGCCTATCCTACGAGCAGTACTTC.

This rearrangement joins TRBV18 to TRBJ1-1; no clear D. The V gene lost 3 bases and the J gene lost 3 bases, with 8 bases spanning the gap. This CDR3 contains 13 residues. Germline lookup yields CDR1 KGHSH and CDR2 LQKENI. The DNA of the CDR3 is TGTGCCAGCTCACCCCTTGTGGACACTGAAGCTTTCTTT. Its translation: CASSPLVDTEAFF.

This clone was seen more than once but under ten times. This chain's CDR3 is CASSAGQGRDNEQFF. CDR3 nucleotides: TGCGCCAGCAGCGCGGGACAGGGGCGAGACAATGAGCAGTTCTTC. This sequence joins TRBV5-1 and TRBJ2-1; 10 nucleotides align to TRBD1. The CDR3 totals 15 residues. Trimming took 4 bases from V and 5 from J; bases not matched to a gene: 6. The germline CDR1 and CDR2 sequences are SGHRS and YFSETQ.

V gene TRBV19 combines with J gene TRBJ1-1; 7 nucleotides agree with TRBD1. With 4 bases clipped from V and 1 base from J, the junction kept 6 bases outside the gene matches. CDR3 length: 15 residues. Germline CDR1 LNHDA, CDR2 SQIVND (reference sequence). The DNA for the CDR3 is TGTGCCAGTAGTACTGACAGGGTAGAGAACACTGAAGCTTTCTTT. This sequence encodes CASSTDRVENTEAFF.

This chain joins TRBV18 and TRBJ2-5; D remains unclear. The CDR3 covers 14 residues. Trimming pared 1 base from V and 3 bases from J, leaving 9 bases between. The germline V gene encodes CDR1 KGHSH and CDR2 LQKENI. The CDR3 DNA follows: TGTGCCAGCTCACCACAGCCAGGCAAAGAGACCCAGTACTTC. Its protein is CASSPQPGKETQYF.

The chain joins TRBV24-1 to TRBJ1-5; 7 bases match TRBD1. Per germline, CDR1 KGHDR and CDR2 SFDVKD. With V trimmed by 1 base and J by 5 bases, 4 bases remained unmatched. The CDR3 runs to 15 residues. CDR3 amino acids: CATSDLGTAHQPQHF. DNA for the CDR3: TGTGCCACCAGTGATTTAGGGACAGCCCATCAGCCCCAGCATTTT.

The J gene is TRBJ1-1, the V gene TRBV7-6, with D perhaps TRBD1 (5 bases). Trimming took off 5 bases at V and 1 base at J, with 14 bases between the two ends. Germline assignment: CDR1 SGHVS and CDR2 FNYEAQ. This CDR3 is built from 15 residues. CDR3 amino acids: CASSHARDGNTEAFF. CDR3 DNA sequence: TGTGCCAGCAGCCATGCCCGGGACGGGAACACTGAAGCTTTCTTT.

The chain recombines TRBV12-3 or TRBV12-4 with TRBJ2-7; 7 nucleotides align to TRBD1. This CDR3 region has 13 residues. J was trimmed by 2 bases and V by 4 bases; bases with no gene match: 2. CDR3 DNA sequence: TGTGCCAGCAGTTCAACAGGGGCCTACGAGCAGTACTTC. Its protein product is CASSSTGAYEQYF.

This clone was seen more than once but under ten times. Other DNA sequences in the same sample also yield this CDR3. The chain links TRBV27 to TRBJ1-2; 7 nucleotides line up with TRBD1. J was trimmed by 2 bases and V by 2 bases; bases with no gene match: 2. Germline V gene data show CDR1 as MNHEY and CDR2 as SMNVEV (reference sequence). The CDR3 is made up of 14 amino acids. CDR3 loop: CASSLQGGNYGYTF. The DNA for the CDR3 is TGTGCCAGCAGTTTACAGGGGGGGAACTATGGCTACACCTTC.

The V call is TRBV5-5, the J call TRBJ1-2; 9 bases match TRBD1. The CDR3 sequence is 18 residues long. Germline CDR1 and CDR2: SGHKS and YYEKEE (reference sequence). V gave up 3 bases and J gave up 0 bases; unmatched junction bases: 12. The DNA for the CDR3 is TGTGCCAGCAGCTGGGCACCGGGACAGGGAAACGCTAACTATGGCTACACCTTC. Protein product: CASSWAPGQGNANYGYTF.

CDR3 bases: TGTGCCAGTAGTATTGCAGATAGCAATCAGCCCCAGCATTTT. Encoded protein: CASSIADSNQPQHF. The chain carries TRBV19 and TRBJ1-5, with unresolved D. CDR3 size: 14 residues. V was clipped by 3 bases and J by 0 bases, with 6 bases between them. Germline-derived CDR1 and CDR2 are LNHDA and SQIVND (reference sequence).

This chain uses TRBV2 with TRBJ1-4; D is possibly TRBD1 (5 bases). There are 12 residues in the CDR3. V was cut by 7 bases and J by 7 bases, with 10 bases left in between. From germline, CDR1 is SNHLY and CDR2 FYNNEI. CDR3 DNA: TGTGCCAGCAAAGACAGCGGTGAAAAACTGTTTTTT. Protein product: CASKDSGEKLFF.

The V call is TRBV27, the J call TRBJ1-2, with no clear D. CDR3 size: 16 residues. The V gene lost 6 bases and the J gene lost 0 bases, with 17 bases spanning the gap. CDR1 and CDR2 from the germline V gene are MNHEY and SMNVEV (reference sequence). CDR3 nucleotides: TGTGCCAGCAGGCGTCACCCCGGAGATTCTAACTATGGCTACACCTTC. Translation: CASRRHPGDSNYGYTF.

As to this clone: Other DNA sequences of this sample code for an identical CDR3. The chain joins TRBV12-3 or TRBV12-4 to TRBJ1-1; D unclear. The CDR3 extends over 12 amino acids. V lost 5 bases to trimming and J lost 1 base, with 5 bases between them. The CDR3 sequence: CASSRGNTEAFF. Here the CDR3 DNA reads TGTGCCAGCAGTCGGGGGAACACTGAAGCTTTCTTT.